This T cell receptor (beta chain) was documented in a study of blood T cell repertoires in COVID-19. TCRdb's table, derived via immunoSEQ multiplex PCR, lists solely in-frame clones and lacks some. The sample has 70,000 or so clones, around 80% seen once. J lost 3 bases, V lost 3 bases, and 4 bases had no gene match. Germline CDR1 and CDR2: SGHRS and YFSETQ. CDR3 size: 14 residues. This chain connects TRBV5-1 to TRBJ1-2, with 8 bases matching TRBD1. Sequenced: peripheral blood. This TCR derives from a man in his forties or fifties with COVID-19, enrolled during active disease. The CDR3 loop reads CASSYTGGDYGYTF. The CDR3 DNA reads TGCGCCAGCAGCTATACAGGGGGTGACTATGGCTACACCTTC.